This entry features one T cell receptor beta chain sequence. This clone's antigen is unknown. No base qualities exist here, and no much larger clone lies one base off it. From cysteine to phenylalanine, the CDR3 is 12 amino acids long. Just CDR3 DNA is preserved here, 36 bases in frame from base 1. V is shortened by 5 bases, J by 7 bases, and the region joining them spans 10 bases. Per the germline V gene (reference sequence), SEHNR is the CDR1 and FQNEAQ is the CDR2. The record originates from a study of PD-1 blockade in classical Hodgkin lymphoma (dated by TCRdb to about 2020). The study in broad terms: Nivolumab dosing was 3 mg/kg intravenously every 2 weeks, continuing until either disease progression or unacceptable toxicity. A peripheral blood immune signature of response to PD-1 blockade in classical Hodgkin lymphoma was defined using TCR beta sequencing and CyTOF.

Results the study describes overall, beyond this receptor: Only a single clinical trial cohort was studied, and what caused the repertoire differences, possibly disease activity or prior therapy, remained undefined. Among trial patients, those achieving complete response had baseline diversity similar to that of newly diagnosed patients, while diversity was significantly lower in partial responders and progressors. Baseline TCR diversity was reported to be lower in newly diagnosed patients than in healthy donors and to be lower still in relapsed/refractory patients. A significant rise by C4D1 was seen in CD4+ but not CD8+ TCR diversity (p=0.0027 vs p=0.16), with the rise being most apparent in complete responders (p=0.02). Patients starting nivolumab less than 1 year after ASCT had lower diversity and were excluded from later analyses to avoid confounding by immune reconstitution.

In the paper's terms, the time point label means: cycle 2 day 1 (C2D1) of nivolumab. All trial patients had relapsed after autologous stem cell transplantation, with cohorts A, B and C differing in prior brentuximab vedotin exposure. The trial cohort was composed of 56 patients with relapsed/refractory classical Hodgkin lymphoma, for whom complete response, partial response or progressive disease was recorded as best overall response. In the multi-cohort phase II CheckMate 205 trial, trial patients received single-agent nivolumab. An independent review committee assessed best overall response by applying the 2007 International Working Group response criteria. PBMCs from the trial were collected at three points: immediately before nivolumab initiation (C1D1), and during therapy at cycle 2 day 1 and cycle 4 day 1. Peripheral blood was collected in 8 mL Vacutainer Cell Preparation Tubes, from which PBMCs were isolated by centrifugation and then cryopreserved.

Genomic DNA was extracted with the Qiagen DNeasy kit from unsorted PBMCs and from negatively selected CD4+ and CD8+ fractions. TCR beta CDR3 regions were subjected to amplification by immunoSEQ multiplex PCR with primers that anneal to V and J segments. A synthetic immune receptor repertoire was used to minimize amplification bias, and any remaining bias was removed computationally after sequencing. The source study handled its data this way. Repertoire diversity was quantified as the Shannon entropy index using custom Python scripts. The unsorted, CD4+ and CD8+ repertoires were each analyzed separately, with the exception of combined analyses, where CD4+ and CD8+ sequences were merged in silico. Clonal expansion was defined as a frequency increase of at least 2-fold after treatment compared with C1D1, and clones undetected at baseline were assigned a pseudocount of 0.5. Singleton clones were defined as clones with 0 or 1 copy at C1D1, and non-singleton clones were defined as clones with 2 or more copies. Clones expanded in unsorted samples were labelled as CD4+, CD8+ or unknown by matching protein sequences in sorted samples from the same patient. Wilcoxon tests on paired samples were used to test changes in diversity from C1D1 to C4D1. TCRdb re-hosts the immuneACCESS table, in-frame sequences only. Its copies lack some clones; in the studies checked, an unresolved V gene accounts for under half of them, and the cause for the rest is not known. V and J calls and clone size are given by that table; D and trimming were obtained from the DNA. The sample profile shows tens of thousands of clones; roughly 86% of them were found once. Of the sample, roughly 10% falls within the top ten clones.

The sequenced sample was peripheral blood mononuclear cells (PBMCs), obtained before the second cycle of nivolumab. The TCR originated in a human donor with classical Hodgkin lymphoma. The chain joins TRBV7-9 to TRBJ2-3; a tentative D call is TRBD2 (6 bases match). CDR3 sequence: CASSRDSNTQYF. At the DNA level, the sequence is TGTGCCAGCAGCCGGGACTCCAATACGCAGTATTTT.